Following are 14 T cell receptor beta chains from one sample sequenced in a study of CD8 T cells in Susac syndrome. The authors reverse transcribed roughly 0.5 to 1 ug RNA with random hexamers. TCRdb recomputed calls from the immunoSEQ multiplex PCR reads with MiXCR, one row per CDR3 protein. The sample gives 150,000 to 200,000 distinct CDR3 sequences, around 93% of which show up once; more than 0.08% is in the top ten. The sequencing sample was made of CD4+ T cells from PBMCs. The receptors here all came from a human donor with multiple sclerosis.

The V call is TRBV20-1, the J call TRBJ1-4; D is unresolved. The CDR3 extends over 14 amino acids. Germline-derived CDR1 and CDR2 are DFQATT and SNEGSKA (reference sequence). With 6 bases removed from V and 0 bases from J, the gap between germline ends came to 11 bases. The CDR3: CSASGPATNEKLFF. In DNA form, the CDR3 reads TGCAGTGCCTCAGGACCTGCAACTAATGAAAAACTGTTTTTT.

This chain joins TRBV5-4 and TRBJ2-1; 11 bases line up with TRBD2. This CDR3 is built from 15 residues. Germline V lookup: CDR1 SGHNT, CDR2 YYREEE (reference sequence). V trimming: 5 bases; J trimming: 4 bases; junction bases outside the gene matches: 5. Here the CDR3 DNA reads TGTGCCAGCAGTTTAGCGGGGGGGCTTTACAATGAGCAGTTCTTC. It is translated as CASSLAGGLYNEQFF.

The genes are TRBV29-1 and TRBJ2-4; TRBD1 matches 10 bases. The V and J ends lost 6 bases and 8 bases, in that order; junction bases with no gene match: 7. Germline lookup yields CDR1 SQVTM and CDR2 ANQGSEA. This CDR3 region has 13 residues. The CDR3 region has the DNA TGCAGCGTGAGACAGGGGGCTGGGGACATTCAGTACTTC. Translation gives CSVRQGAGDIQYF.

The V call is TRBV9, the J call TRBJ1-4; tentatively, D is TRBD1 (5 bases). From germline, CDR1 is SGDLS and CDR2 YYNGEE. This CDR3 is built from 15 residues. V dropped 3 bases and J dropped 8 bases, with 17 bases sitting between them. The CDR3 DNA reads as TGTGCCAGCAGCGGTAATACTACGGGGCGAGAAAAACTGTTTTTT. Translated: CASSGNTTGREKLFF.

The V gene is TRBV24-1, the J gene TRBJ1-5; possible D gene TRBD1, 5 bases. V was clipped by 7 bases and J by 5 bases, with 17 bases between them. CDR3 length: 15 residues. Germline loops: CDR1 KGHDR, CDR2 SFDVKD. CDR3 in DNA: TGTGCCACCAGGGGGGATCCCGGGGACGATCAGCCCCAGCATTTT. Its translation: CATRGDPGDDQPQHF.

CDR3 loop: CASSLTRADYTDTQYF. CDR3 in DNA: TGTGCCAGCAGCTTAACCAGGGCCGATTACACAGATACGCAGTATTTT. V and J are TRBV7-2 and TRBJ2-3; possible D gene TRBD1, 5 bases. V was cut by 2 bases and J by 2 bases, with 14 bases left in between. Germline assignment: CDR1 SGHTA and CDR2 FQGNSA. CDR3 length: 16 amino acids.

V gene TRBV28 combines with J gene TRBJ1-5; 7 bases are a match to TRBD1. The CDR3 runs to 15 residues. J lost 6 bases, V lost 2 bases, and 7 bases had no gene match. CDR1 MDHEN and CDR2 SYDVKM come from the germline V gene. CDR3 sequence: CASSLARGMGQPQHF. CDR3 coding DNA: TGTGCCAGCAGTTTAGCCAGGGGGATGGGTCAGCCCCAGCATTTT.

The J gene is TRBJ2-5, the V gene TRBV24-1; the D call may be TRBD1 or TRBD2 (5 bases each). CDR3 length equals 12 residues. CDR1 and CDR2 from the germline V gene are KGHDR and SFDVKD. Trimming took off 8 bases at V and 7 bases at J, with 13 bases between the two ends. The CDR3 loop is CATTGTTGTQYF. In DNA form, the CDR3 reads TGTGCCACCACCGGGACCACGGGGACCCAGTACTTC.

V gene TRBV12-3 or TRBV12-4 combines with J gene TRBJ2-2; D call uncertain. This CDR3 contains 14 residues. V lost 2 bases to trimming and J lost 0 bases, with 4 bases between them. Written as DNA, the CDR3 is TGTGCCAGCAGTTTATACCCGAACACCGGGGAGCTGTTTTTT. This codes for CASSLYPNTGELFF.

This rearrangement joins TRBV3-1 to TRBJ1-3, with no clear D. Trimming took off 1 base at V and 0 bases at J, with 10 bases between the two ends. This CDR3 is built from 16 residues. Germline V gives CDR1 LGHDT, CDR2 YNNKEL (reference sequence). In DNA, the CDR3 is TGTGCCAGCAGCCAAGGACGATACGTCTCTGGAAACACCATATATTTT. Translating it yields CASSQGRYVSGNTIYF.

The chain uses TRBV5-1 and TRBJ2-5; a weak D match, TRBD1 (6 bases). Germline lookup yields CDR1 SGHRS and CDR2 YFSETQ. Deletions cut 0 bases from V and 4 bases from J, with 16 bases between. The CDR3 covers 16 residues. The CDR3: CASSLDPGAGVETQYF. The CDR3 DNA sequence: TGCGCCAGCAGCTTGGATCCAGGGGCGGGCGTAGAGACCCAGTACTTC.

V gene TRBV5-4 combines with J gene TRBJ1-2, with a tentative D call TRBD1 (6 bases). Germline assignment: CDR1 SGHNT and CDR2 YYREEE (reference sequence). V was cut by 0 bases and J by 7 bases, with 13 bases left in between. The CDR3 has 14 residues. The chain's CDR3 is CASSLATGGVGYTF. The CDR3 DNA is TGTGCCAGCAGCTTGGCCACGGGGGGCGTTGGCTACACCTTC.

The chain combines TRBV19 with TRBJ2-1; D possibly matches TRBD1 or TRBD2 (6 bases each). The V end was cut by 2 bases, the J end by 4 bases, with 9 bases between. The CDR3 spans 14 residues. Looked up from germline, CDR1 is LNHDA and CDR2 is SQIVND (reference sequence). DNA for the CDR3: TGTGCCAGTAGTATAACAGGGAGGTACAATGAGCAGTTCTTC. This codes for CASSITGRYNEQFF.

V usage is TRBV12-3 or TRBV12-4 and J usage is TRBJ1-2; D not resolved. The CDR3 is 13 amino acids. V lost 7 bases, J lost 4 bases, and 13 bases lay in between. The CDR3 here is CASTLELIYGYTF. The CDR3 DNA sequence: TGTGCCAGCACCTTGGAACTGATCTATGGCTACACCTTC.